Listed here are 22 T cell receptor beta chains from one sample, sequenced in a study of breast tumors, draining lymph nodes, adjacent tissues. The lymph nodes were axillary draining lymph nodes from breast cancer patients. TCRdb fed the multiplex PCR reads into MiXCR, producing one record per CDR3 protein. The sample lists 160,000 or so distinct CDR3 sequences, about 34% occurring once. Sequenced material: axillary lymph node tissue. Receptors originate from a female donor with breast cancer. Some clones in this sample may be carry-over from other donors' samples.

As regards this clonotype: The DNA is omitted, as the CDR3 cannot be located on it reliably, and the CDR3 follows TCRdb's listing. J is TRBJ2-2 and V is TRBV6-1; TRBD2 reflects the table's D call only, with no check against the DNA. CDR1 is MNHNS, CDR2 SASEGT, per germline. Ends included, the CDR3 has 22 residues. CDR3: CASNVRGPYEQYFGPGTGELFF.

The chain links TRBV19 to TRBJ1-5; 10 nucleotides agree with TRBD1. This CDR3 contains 19 residues. V shed 5 bases, J shed 0 bases, and the junction held 13 bases outside the gene matches. Germline loops: CDR1 LNHDA, CDR2 SQIVND (reference sequence). The CDR3 DNA sequence: TGTGCCAGTAGTCTCAGGGGACAGGGGCCAAGGTATAGCAATCAGCCCCAGCATTTT. This sequence encodes CASSLRGQGPRYSNQPQHF. Based on the CDR3 plus reference TRBV19 and TRBJ1-5, the full variable domain is DGGITQSPKYLFRKEGQNVTLSCEQNLNHDAMYWYRQDPGQGLRLIYYSQIVNDFQKGDIAEGYSVSREKKESFPLTVTSAQKNPTAFYLCASSLRGQGPRYSNQPQHFGDGTRLSIL.

At least ten counts were recorded for this clonotype. V and J are TRBV28 and TRBJ2-1; possibly TRBD2 for D (6 bases). Between the trimmed V and J ends, which lost 6 bases and 4 bases, there was a span of 16 bases. Germline V CDR1 and CDR2: MDHEN, SYDVKM. The CDR3 has 15 residues. The CDR3 nucleotides read TGTGCCAGCAGCACCGGGGGAGTGGGTTACAATGAGCAGTTCTTC. As protein: CASSTGGVGYNEQFF.

About this clonotype: The final CDR3 position lacks the conserved phenylalanine or tryptophan, pointing to a likely read error. The CDR3 loop is CASRPSGVNEQFL. The CDR3 DNA is TGTGCCAGCAGACCTTCGGGAGTTAATGAGCAGTTCCTC. The chain recombines TRBV2 with TRBJ2-1, with TRBD2 as a possible D gene (6 bases). The V end was cut by 6 bases, the J end by 7 bases, with 13 bases between. The CDR3 sequence is 13 residues long. Looked up from germline, CDR1 is SNHLY and CDR2 is FYNNEI.

In DNA form, the CDR3 reads TGTGCCAGCAGCCAAAGACAGGGGCATTGGGATGGCTACACCATATATTTT. Translation: CASSQRQGHWDGYTIYF. This chain connects TRBV11-2 to TRBJ1-3, with 8 nucleotides matching TRBD1. V dropped 5 bases and J dropped 8; count of bases not matched to a gene: 17. Germline V CDR1 and CDR2: SGHAT, FQNNGV. The CDR3 spans 17 residues.

Only a few counts were recorded for this clonotype. V is TRBV6-5 and J is TRBJ2-5; tentatively, D is TRBD1 or TRBD2 (6 bases each). CDR3 length: 13 residues. The V end lost 5 bases, the J end lost 5 bases, and 12 bases lay between the germline ends. Germline CDR1 and CDR2: MNHEY and SVGAGI. CDR3 DNA: TGTGCCAGCAGTCCTCGGGGGCGGGAGACCCAGTACTTC. This translates into CASSPRGRETQYF.

This clonotype was recorded many times. The chain has TRBV14 and TRBJ1-6; no reliable D call. CDR1 SGHDN and CDR2 FVKESK come from the germline V gene. The CDR3 totals 12 residues. V was pared by 4 bases and J by 13 bases, with 11 bases between. The DNA of the CDR3 is TGTGCCAGCAGCCTTGGTAATCCCCCCCTCCACTTT. As protein: CASSLGNPPLHF.

J is TRBJ1-5 and V is TRBV2, with 7 bases matching TRBD1. Germline CDR1 reads SNHLY; CDR2 reads FYNNEI. Unmatched junction bases numbered 4, after V lost 2 bases and J lost 3 bases. The CDR3 is made up of 15 amino acids. Written as DNA, the CDR3 is TGTGCCAGCAGTGAAAGGACAGGACCCAATCAGCCCCAGCATTTT. Translating it yields CASSERTGPNQPQHF.

This clonotype was observed many times. The chain has TRBV9 and TRBJ2-2; no definite D call. CDR1 SGDLS and CDR2 YYNGEE come from the germline V gene. Between the trimmed V and J ends, which lost 4 bases and 5 bases, there was a span of 18 bases. The CDR3 totals 16 residues. CDR3 DNA sequence: TGTGCCAGCAGCATCGGGCCTATAGGTTCTACCGGGGAGCTGTTTTTT. Encoded protein: CASSIGPIGSTGELFF.

This clonotype was seen repeatedly, ten times or more. The V call is TRBV12-3 or TRBV12-4, the J call TRBJ1-5, with D possibly being TRBD1 (5 bases). Trimming cost V 7 bases and J 2 bases, with 15 bases left between them. CDR3 length: 15 residues. The CDR3 nucleotides are TGTGCCAGCACTTTGGGACGGCGGGGCAATCAGCCCCAGCATTTT. Translated: CASTLGRRGNQPQHF.

The table lists this clonotype with a few counts. Given a much more abundant clone one base away, this may be a read error. The chain joins TRBV6-1 to TRBJ1-5; unclear D gene. The CDR3 is 15 amino acids. The V end was cut by 5 bases, the J end by 4 bases, with 15 bases between. Germline V CDR1 and CDR2: MNHNS, SASEGT. CDR3 amino acids: CASSQRWAVNQPQHF. CDR3 DNA: TGTGCCAGCAGTCAACGGTGGGCAGTTAATCAGCCCCAGCATTTT.

This rearrangement joins TRBV24-1 to TRBJ1-5; 7 nucleotides align to TRBD1. J was trimmed by 3 bases and V by 5 bases; bases with no gene match: 3. From germline, CDR1 is KGHDR and CDR2 SFDVKD. This CDR3 is 14 amino acids long. CDR3 in amino acids: CATSATGNNQPQHF. The CDR3 bases are TGTGCCACCAGTGCGACAGGGAACAATCAGCCCCAGCATTTT.

This clonotype came up many times. The gene calls are TRBV2 and TRBJ2-5; 10 bases are shared with TRBD1. The CDR3 has 15 amino acids. The V gene's germline CDR1 is SNHLY and CDR2 FYNNEI. The V gene end was trimmed by 4 bases and the J gene end by 3 bases; junction bases not matched to a gene: 5. CDR3 protein: CASSGGQGRKETQYF. In DNA, the CDR3 is TGTGCCAGCAGTGGGGGACAGGGGAGGAAAGAGACCCAGTACTTC.

This clonotype was counted at least ten times. This sequence joins TRBV12-3 or TRBV12-4 and TRBJ2-5, with D possibly being TRBD2 (5 bases). The CDR3 is made up of 13 amino acids. Trimming stripped 6 bases from V and 1 base from J, with 9 bases between. DNA for the CDR3: TGTGCCAGCAGGCCAGCGGCCCAAGAGACCCAGTACTTC. It specifies CASRPAAQETQYF.

This clonotype has at least ten counts. Just one base apart from a much larger clone, this may be a read error. The chain uses TRBV5-1 and TRBJ2-5; the D gene is possibly TRBD2 (6 bases). Trimming removed 3 bases from V and 5 bases from J, with 17 bases in between. This CDR3 spans 15 amino acids. Germline V lookup: CDR1 SGHRS, CDR2 YFSETQ. In nucleotides, the CDR3 is TGCGCCAGCAGCTCCGTTGCGGGGATCCACGAGACCCAGTACTTC. This gives the protein CASSSVAGIHETQYF.

The chain carries TRBV4-1 and TRBJ1-1; perhaps TRBD1 as D (6 bases). V lost 1 base and J 0 bases, leaving 15 bases between the germline ends. The germline V gene has CDR1 MGHRA and CDR2 YSYEKL. This CDR3 is built from 17 residues. The CDR3 nucleotides are TGCGCCAGCAGCCAAGGGGCAGGGGTTGGGTTGAACACTGAAGCTTTCTTT. Translation gives CASSQGAGVGLNTEAFF.

This clonotype came up a few times. A much more abundant neighbour one base away suggests this may be a read error. This chain connects TRBV5-4 to TRBJ2-7; TRBD1 might be the D (6 bases). Germline-derived CDR1 and CDR2 are SGHNT and YYREEE (reference sequence). The CDR3 has 13 residues. Trimming took off 4 bases at V and 5 bases at J, with 13 bases between the two ends. CDR3 sequence (DNA): TGTGCCAGCAGCGGGCGGACAGCGCACGAGCAGTACTTC. It codes for CASSGRTAHEQYF.

About this clonotype: Compared with germline, one end of the junction differs, possibly owing to a read error. V is TRBV10-3 and J is TRBJ2-3, with D perhaps TRBD1 (5 bases). Germline CDR1 is ENHRY and CDR2 is SYGVKD. The CDR3 is made up of 13 amino acids. This CDR3 reads CAIKTANTGTQYF. CDR3 DNA sequence: TGTGCCATCAAGACAGCTAACACAGGTACGCAGTATTTC.

Of note for this clonotype: This sequence may be a read error, since a much larger clone differs from it by one base. This sequence joins TRBV7-2 and TRBJ2-5; D unresolved. This CDR3 spans 17 amino acids. CDR1 is SGHTA and CDR2 is FQGNSA in the germline V gene. CDR3 sequence (DNA): TGTGCCAGCAGCTTAAGGGTGGGTGCCCTAAGACAAGAGCCCCAGTGCTTC. This translates into CASSLRVGALRQEPQCF. Full variable domain (remainder filled in from reference TRBV7-2 and TRBJ2-5): GAGVSQSPSNKVTEKGKDVELRCDPISGHTALYWYRQSLGQGLEFLIYFQGNSAPDKSGLPSDRFSAERTGGSVSTLTIQRTQQEDSAVYLCASSLRVGALRQEPQCFGPGTRLLVL.

This chain links TRBV3-1 with TRBJ1-2; D not certain. The germline V and J ends were trimmed by 0 bases and 2 bases, with 10 bases remaining between them. The CDR3 runs 15 residues. CDR1 is LGHDT and CDR2 is YNNKEL in the germline V gene (reference sequence). The CDR3 is CASSQDHTPNYGYTF. The CDR3 region has the DNA TGTGCCAGCAGCCAAGATCATACACCGAACTATGGCTACACCTTC.

V usage is TRBV7-2 and J usage is TRBJ2-5; 12 bases are shared with TRBD2. Germline V gene lookup returns CDR1 SGHTA and CDR2 FQGNSA. After removal of 3 bases from V and 2 bases from J, the junction contained 10 bases not matched to a gene. This CDR3 is built from 18 residues. CDR3 sequence: CASSFILAGGPRQETQYF. The CDR3 bases are TGTGCCAGCAGCTTTATCCTAGCGGGAGGGCCGAGGCAAGAGACCCAGTACTTC.

This clonotype showed up many times. V is TRBV6-2 or TRBV6-3 and J is TRBJ2-7; D unresolved. This CDR3 comprises 12 residues. Germline CDR1 reads MNHEY; CDR2 reads SVGEGT. The V end was cut by 5 bases, the J end by 2 bases, with 7 bases between. CDR3 in amino acids: CASSRRPYEQYF. The CDR3 bases are TGTGCCAGCAGTCGGCGACCCTACGAGCAGTACTTC.